The clone carrying this T cell receptor (beta chain) was counted many times. Its antigen is unknown. These data are taken from a study of beta chain features in type 1 diabetes. About the study: Healthy donors, compared against patients, showed similar age, gender and cell yields. Whole-study results and caveats: The VDJ junctions of type 1 diabetes patients carried fewer insertions and more deletions. Among patients with Type 1 diabetes, TCRB CDR3s were moderately but significantly shorter in every one of the four CD4+ subsets.

Stem cell-like memory, regulatory, central memory and naive CD4+ cells were sorted via CD45RO/CCR7/CD25/CD127/CD95/CD27. Germline V gives CDR1 GTSNPN, CDR2 SVGIG (reference sequence). This CDR3 comprises 13 residues. The V gene end was trimmed by 4 bases and the J gene end by 1 base; junction bases not matched to a gene: 3. The sequenced template was cDNA made from the entire isolated RNA. An average roughly 3.3 million reads came from naive, central memory and regulatory T cell samples. The table came from immunoSEQ multiplex PCR; TCRdb's copy has only in-frame clones and leaves some out. The sample has over 150,000 clones, over 6% seen once.

The specimen sequenced was central memory CD4+ T cells from blood. The chain is built from TRBV30 and TRBJ2-5; 7 bases line up with TRBD2. This sequence was found in a man aged 18-30 years with type 1 diabetes. In DNA form, the CDR3 reads TGTGCCTGGACTAGCGGCTTCCAAGAGACCCAGTACTTC. Its protein is CAWTSGFQETQYF.